Detailed here is one T cell receptor beta chain. Its specific antigen is unknown. Base qualities are not recorded, but no much larger clone differs from it by a single base. The immunoSEQ Assay was the method used to sequence TCRbeta CDR3 regions. After extraction, genomic DNA underwent amplification by bias-controlled multiplex PCR, followed by high-throughput sequencing. In the source study's methods: To quantify the absolute abundance of every unique TCRbeta CDR3 region, sequences were collapsed and filtered. T cell fraction was estimated by normalizing TCRbeta template counts to usable DNA, with usable DNA measured through amplification of reference genes found in all nucleated cells. Repertoire TCRs were annotated as SARS-CoV-2-specific when V gene, CDR3 amino acid sequence and J gene were exactly matched to a known reactive TCR set. The reference SARS-CoV-2 TCR set came from MIRA and was filtered for enrichment in COVID-19-positive ImmuneCODE repertoires, removing public or cross-reactive TCRs. Using the MIRA antigens, annotated TCRs were further analysed by specific ORF or by position within an ORF. Depth was the summed frequency of annotated unique rearrangements, while breadth was defined as annotated unique rearrangements over total unique productive rearrangements. Two-sided Wilcoxon rank-sum tests were applied when comparing TCR breadth between groups. Held by TCRdb, this immuneACCESS table contains in-frame sequences only and omits some clones. Under half of the omission traces to an unresolved V gene where checked; the cause of the rest is unknown. D and trimming were read from the DNA, whereas the V and J calls and clone size are those reported in that table. The sample table holds 300,000 to 400,000 clones, of which around 87% were seen once. The ten largest clones represent approximately 3.6% of the sample.

The sample's treatment or condition label, decoded: about 20 received Ad26.COV2.S at low or high dose, single or two shots; several received placebo; per-sample allocation not given. Repertoires of vaccine and placebo recipients were sequenced from samples collected on day 63 after the first injection. Between 29 July and 7 August 2020, Cohort 1b enrolled about 27 adults aged 18-55 years at one site in Boston, USA. As a vaccine, Ad26.COV2.S was a replication-incompetent adenovirus type 26 vector that expressed a prefusion-stabilized SARS-CoV-2 spike protein derived from the original Wuhan strain. The record originates from a study of Ad26.COV2.S vaccination and SARS-CoV-2 variants (dated by TCRdb to about 2021). Broadly, across the study: Donors in the vaccine arm were drawn from COV1001, a phase I-IIa trial of Ad26.COV2.S in healthy adults that was multicentre, randomized, double-blind and placebo-controlled. Dosing of Ad26.COV2.S was intramuscular, at either 5x10^10 or 1x10^11 viral particles, delivered as one shot or as two shots spaced 56 days apart. TCRbeta repertoire sequencing served as the tool for gauging how specific and how broad the SARS-CoV-2-reactive T cell receptors were following Ad26.COV2.S vaccination. The TCR-sequenced set comprised roughly 30 samples: some 20 Ad26.COV2.S vaccine recipients, 5 placebo recipients and 8 SARS-CoV-2 convalescent individuals. Participants in the trial were split at random into five groups of five each, receiving low-dose or high-dose Ad26.COV2.S once or twice, or else placebo on both occasions. Throughout the experiments and outcome assessment, investigators stayed blinded to trial group allocation. Broad study findings and their caveats: Compared with placebo recipients, Ad26.COV2.S recipients showed higher spike-specific TCR breadth (P = 0.0014). The study was not powered for comparison of responses between vaccine doses or regimens. According to the authors, total T cell responses may have been underestimated by the TCR breadth and depth analyses. Vaccine and placebo recipients had comparable non-spike TCR breadth, which fits with the vaccine containing only spike. After vaccination, substantial breadth of spike-specific CD8+ and CD4+ T cell responses was reported.

CDR1 is given as LNHDA and CDR2 as SQIVND, both from the germline V gene (reference sequence). Counted from cysteine to phenylalanine, this CDR3 has 14 amino acids. Kept here is only the CDR3 DNA, which spans 42 bases and is read in frame from base 1. V is reduced by 7 bases and J by 6 bases, leaving a spacing of 15 bases between them. The rearranged chain carries TRBV19 and TRBJ1-4; TRBD1 is possibly the D segment (6 matching bases). The TCR was taken from a person aged 18 to 59 who received the Ad26.COV2.S COVID-19 vaccine or a placebo. The specimen was peripheral blood, collected in a trial of Ad26.COV2.S vaccine versus placebo. This receptor has the CDR3 CASTTRGSYEKLFF. Read as DNA, the sequence is TGTGCCAGTACCACCAGGGGATCCTATGAAAAACTGTTTTTT.